What follows are 10 T cell receptor beta chains derived from one specimen sequenced in a study of OX40 agonist ivuxolimab in advanced cancers. The repertoire was sequenced with immunoSEQ multiplex PCR; TCRdb's copy has only in-frame clones and lacks some. The sample contains 70,000 to 85,000 clones, 94% of which appear only once. This specimen was CD4+ or CD8+ T cells sorted from blood, taken in a trial of the OX40 agonist ivuxolimab. The receptors were gathered from an adult with an advanced solid tumor such as melanoma, head and neck, liver or kidney cancer.

This chain uses TRBV27 with TRBJ1-1; no reliable D call. The ends were cut back, 3 bases at V and 7 bases at J, with 15 bases in the middle. Germline assignment: CDR1 MNHEY and CDR2 SMNVEV (reference sequence). The CDR3 length is 14 residues. CDR3 protein: CASSFHPRTVEAFF. The CDR3, as DNA: TGTGCCAGCAGTTTCCATCCCCGGACGGTTGAAGCTTTCTTT.

This chain connects TRBV7-9 to TRBJ2-1; 13 bases align to TRBD2. Trimming removed 4 bases from V and 5 bases from J; junction bases left unmatched: 8. This CDR3 is built from 17 residues. Germline CDR1 and CDR2: SEHNR and FQNEAQ (reference sequence). The CDR3 DNA sequence: TGTGCCAGCAGCTGGGGGGACGGACTAGCGGGAGACAATGAGCAGTTCTTC. Translation: CASSWGDGLAGDNEQFF.

The chain recombines TRBV7-3 with TRBJ2-1; 7 bases match TRBD2. The CDR3 extends over 17 amino acids. With 5 bases clipped from V and 2 bases from J, the junction kept 12 bases outside the gene matches. Germline V lookup: CDR1 SGHTA, CDR2 FQGTGA. CDR3 DNA sequence: TGTGCCAGCAGCCTACTAGGTGGCGGGGGACCCTACAATGAGCAGTTCTTC. Protein product: CASSLLGGGGPYNEQFF.

The rearrangement links TRBV11-1 to TRBJ2-3; D is perhaps TRBD1 (5 bases). This CDR3 has 17 residues. V was cut by 6 bases and J by 3 bases, with 22 bases left in between. Germline CDR1 reads SGHAT; CDR2 reads FQDESV (reference sequence). The chain's CDR3 is CASSLLRAMFGTDTQYF. The CDR3 nucleotides read TGTGCCAGCAGTCTCCTCAGGGCGATGTTTGGGACAGATACGCAGTATTTT. Combining the CDR3 with reference TRBV11-1 and TRBJ2-3 gives the whole variable domain EAEVAQSPRYKITEKSQAVAFWCDPISGHATLYWYRQILGQGPELLVQFQDESVVDDSQLPKDRFSAERLKGVDSTLKIQPAELGDSAMYLCASSLLRAMFGTDTQYFGPGTRLTVL.

DNA of the CDR3: TGTGCCAGCTGCCGGGGGTTCGGTGAAAAACTGTTTTTT. This translates into CASCRGFGEKLFF. The genes are TRBV5-6 and TRBJ1-4; D is perhaps TRBD1 (5 bases). There are 13 residues in the CDR3. The germline V gene has CDR1 SGHDT and CDR2 YYEEEE. Trimming took off 7 bases at V and 7 bases at J, with 14 bases between the two ends.

Only one count was recorded for this clone. The V call is TRBV27, the J call TRBJ1-2; no firm D call. Germline V CDR1 and CDR2: MNHEY, SMNVEV (reference sequence). V was trimmed by 7 bases and J by 2 bases, leaving 11 bases between them. This CDR3 has 13 residues. CDR3 sequence: CASKSGDNYGYTF. The CDR3 bases are TGTGCCAGCAAATCGGGTGACAACTATGGCTACACCTTC.

The V gene is TRBV11-2, the J gene TRBJ2-7; D unclear. Germline values: CDR1 SGHAT, CDR2 FQNNGV. The V end was cut by 1 base, the J end by 3 bases, with 7 bases between. This CDR3 has 13 residues. CDR3: CASSLAPGYEQYF. DNA of the CDR3: TGTGCCAGCAGCTTAGCACCGGGCTACGAGCAGTACTTC.

CDR3 in amino acids: CASSYGFSNQPQHF. The CDR3 DNA sequence: TGTGCCAGCAGTTACGGGTTTAGCAATCAGCCCCAGCATTTT. This chain connects TRBV6-5 to TRBJ1-5, with D uncertain. V lost 2 bases and J 0 bases, leaving 5 bases between the germline ends. Germline-derived CDR1 and CDR2 are MNHEY and SVGAGI. CDR3 length: 14 residues.

The chain joins TRBV9 to TRBJ2-7; tentative D call: TRBD1 (5 bases). Trimming pared 4 bases from V and 7 bases from J, leaving 15 bases between. CDR1 SGDLS and CDR2 YYNGEE come from the germline V gene. The CDR3 is 13 residues long. CDR3 in amino acids: CASSPPRQNEQYF. In DNA form, the CDR3 reads TGTGCCAGCAGCCCCCCCCGACAGAATGAGCAGTACTTC.

The rearrangement joins TRBV29-1 to TRBJ2-7, with TRBD2 matching 7 bases. Germline trimming cut 0 bases from V and 6 bases from J; bases unmatched to any gene: 11. Germline V gene lookup returns CDR1 SQVTM and CDR2 ANQGSEA. This CDR3 has 15 residues. CDR3 DNA: TGCAGCGTTGAAGATGGGGAGCGGGGTATGGGCGAGCAGTACTTC. Translation gives CSVEDGERGMGEQYF.